The rows below give T cell receptor beta chains drawn from one sample of a study of human T cells and chemical hapten exposure. Using its own MiXCR run on the RACE reads, TCRdb lists one record per CDR3 protein. The table lists about 190,000 distinct CDR3 sequences, approximately 26% of them singletons. This material consisted of whole blood, taken in connection with sensitization to the hapten diphenylcyclopropenone (DPC). These receptors were taken from a woman aged 40 to 50 with alopecia areata. Some clones in this sample may be carry-over from other donors' samples. CDR3s include the opening cysteine and the closing phenylalanine or tryptophan. The order of the fields is D gene, J gene, V gene, clone size, CDR3 protein, CDR3 DNA. The D gene is left open where the match is weak. Clone size is given for some rows only: seen once, a few or many times, or a class if the clone is expanded.

NA	TRBJ2-3	TRBV6-5	few	CASSYTNRGTDTQYF	TGTGCCAGCAGTTACACCAACAGGGGCACAGATACGCAGTATTTT
NA	TRBJ1-1	TRBV20-1	NA	CSASSGRGRTEAFF	TGCAGTGCTAGTTCCGGACGGGGGAGGACTGAAGCTTTCTTT
NA	TRBJ2-1	TRBV6-2/TRBV6-3	few	CASRTWSPEQFF	TGTGCCAGCAGGACGTGGTCCCCCGAGCAGTTCTTC
TRBD1	TRBJ1-4	TRBV6-5	NA	CASSYSTTGKLFF	TGTGCCAGCAGTTACTCGACGACAGGGAAACTGTTTTTT
NA	TRBJ2-2	TRBV29-1	few	CSVGANINGELFF	TGCAGCGTCGGAGCGAACATAAACGGGGAGCTGTTTTTT
TRBD1	TRBJ2-1	TRBV28	many	CASRDGDRGLGNEQFF	TGTGCCAGCAGGGATGGGGACAGGGGGCTGGGGAATGAGCAGTTCTTC
TRBD2	TRBJ2-3	TRBV4-1	NA	CASRAGPYEDTQYF	TGCGCCAGCAGAGCGGGACCCTATGAAGATACGCAGTATTTT
NA	TRBJ2-7	TRBV2	NA	CASRWDGYEQYF	TGTGCCAGCAGGTGGGACGGCTACGAGCAGTACTTC
TRBD1	TRBJ1-6	TRBV7-2	few	CASSPNRGQPLHF	TGTGCCAGCAGCCCAAACAGGGGCCAGCCCCTCCACTTT
NA	TRBJ2-7	TRBV7-8	many	CASSSPSYEQYF	TGTGCCAGCAGCTCCCCAAGCTACGAGCAGTACTTC
NA	TRBJ1-1	TRBV24-1	NA	CATSDRGNTEAFF	TGTGCCACCAGTGATAGGGGGAACACTGAAGCTTTCTTT
NA	TRBJ1-5	TRBV28	NA	CASSFQSNQPQHF	TGTGCCAGCAGTTTTCAGAGCAATCAGCCCCAGCATTTT
TRBD2	TRBJ2-1	TRBV7-3	NA	CASSSTSGSGEQFF	TGTGCCAGCAGCTCGACTAGCGGGAGTGGTGAGCAGTTCTTC
TRBD1	TRBJ1-4	TRBV5-1	few	CASSFHPGQGGPNEKLFF	TGCGCCAGCAGCTTCCACCCGGGACAGGGGGGGCCTAATGAAAAACTGTTTTTT
NA	TRBJ2-7	TRBV20-1	NA	CSASPATYEQYF	TGCAGTGCTTCCCCGGCAACCTACGAGCAGTACTTC
TRBD2	TRBJ2-2	TRBV5-1	NA	CASSPLADTNTGELFF	TGCGCCAGCAGCCCCCTAGCGGATACTAACACCGGGGAGCTGTTTTTT
NA	TRBJ2-4	TRBV12-3/TRBV12-4	NA	CASSFGEHIQYF	TGTGCCAGCAGTTTCGGGGAGCACATTCAGTACTTC
TRBD1	TRBJ2-1	TRBV4-1	NA	CATQDRGLSNEQFF	TGCGCCACCCAAGACAGGGGGCTTTCCAATGAGCAGTTCTTC
NA	TRBJ2-5	TRBV7-6	few	CASSPDYRGEETQYF	TGTGCCAGCAGCCCCGACTATAGGGGAGAAGAGACCCAGTACTTC
NA	TRBJ2-2	TRBV29-1	NA	CSVEDLLSGQANTGELFF	TGCAGCGTTGAAGATCTATTATCCGGGCAGGCGAACACCGGGGAGCTGTTTTTT
TRBD2	TRBJ2-7	TRBV7-2	NA	CASSPGGTTVYEQYF	TGTGCCAGCAGCCCGGGGGGGACTACAGTCTACGAGCAGTACTTC
TRBD1	TRBJ1-2	TRBV6-1	NA	CASSEGQGPGYGYTF	TGTGCCAGCAGTGAAGGACAGGGGCCAGGCTATGGCTACACCTTC
NA	TRBJ1-5	TRBV20-1	NA	CSAGGGFQPQHF	TGCAGTGCCGGCGGGGGGTTTCAGCCCCAGCATTTT
NA	TRBJ1-5	TRBV7-8	NA	CASSLVWRQGNQPQHF	TGTGCCAGCAGCTTAGTTTGGCGCCAGGGCAATCAGCCCCAGCATTTT
NA	TRBJ2-7	TRBV28	few	CASWARSVYEQYF	TGTGCCTCTTGGGCGCGTAGCGTCTACGAGCAGTACTTC
NA	TRBJ2-5	TRBV29-1	NA	CSVDNWFRLGPSDQETQYF	TGCAGCGTTGATAATTGGTTTAGGCTGGGACCCAGCGACCAAGAGACCCAGTACTTC
NA	TRBJ2-3	TRBV3-1	once	CASSQVVTTDTQYF	TGTGCCAGCAGCCAAGTGGTAACCACAGATACGCAGTATTTT
NA	TRBJ2-7	TRBV29-1	NA	CSALLQTTYEQYF	TGCAGCGCCCTGCTACAAACCACTTACGAGCAGTACTTC
NA	TRBJ2-3	TRBV7-9	NA	CASSLALTDTQYF	TGTGCCAGCAGCTTAGCGTTAACAGATACGCAGTATTTT
NA	TRBJ2-1	TRBV6-6	few	CASSYEGVNEQFF	TGTGCCAGCAGTTACGAAGGGGTGAATGAGCAGTTCTTC
NA	TRBJ2-7	TRBV28	NA	CASVGASYEQYF	TGTGCCAGCGTAGGGGCCAGCTACGAGCAGTACTTC
TRBD2	TRBJ2-7	TRBV7-7	NA	CASSPELAAPYEQYF	TGTGCTAGCAGCCCAGAGCTAGCGGCCCCCTACGAGCAGTACTTC
TRBD1	TRBJ1-6	TRBV7-9	NA	CASSPTGQGYSPLHF	TGTGCCAGCAGCCCCACCGGACAGGGTTATTCACCCCTCCACTTT
NA	TRBJ1-1	TRBV7-9	NA	CASSPTPGSRGTEAFF	TGTGCCAGCAGCCCGACCCCAGGGTCGAGGGGCACTGAAGCTTTCTTT
TRBD1	TRBJ1-2	TRBV30	many	CAWSVGQGARGYTF	TGTGCCTGGAGTGTAGGGCAGGGGGCACGTGGCTACACCTTC
NA	TRBJ2-3	TRBV7-8	NA	CASRVSSVRADTQYF	TGTGCCAGCAGGGTATCTAGCGTTAGGGCAGATACGCAGTATTTT
NA	TRBJ2-1	TRBV6-2/TRBV6-3	NA	CASTDWASSYNEQFF	TGTGCCAGCACCGATTGGGCCAGCTCCTACAATGAGCAGTTCTTC
TRBD2	TRBJ2-7	TRBV7-2	many	CASTALAGGGEQYF	TGTGCCAGCACCGCACTAGCGGGAGGGGGCGAGCAGTACTTC
NA	TRBJ1-2	TRBV5-5	few	CASSLGDSYGYTF	TGTGCCAGCAGCTTAGGGGATAGCTATGGCTACACCTTC
NA	TRBJ2-7	TRBV7-2	NA	CASSLATTYEQYF	TGTGCCAGCAGCTTAGCGACGACCTACGAGCAGTACTTC
TRBD1	TRBJ2-7	TRBV20-1	once	CSARTSTGGLPDEQYF	TGCAGTGCTAGAACCTCGACAGGGGGCTTACCAGACGAGCAGTACTTC
NA	TRBJ2-2	TRBV28	few	CASKPSRNTGELFF	TGTGCCAGCAAGCCCTCAAGGAACACCGGGGAGCTGTTTTTT
NA	TRBJ2-7	TRBV20-1	few	CSAKQGLREQYF	TGCAGTGCTAAACAGGGCCTACGAGAGCAGTACTTC
NA	TRBJ2-7	TRBV5-6	many	CASRQTVAYEQYF	TGTGCCAGCAGGCAGACGGTTGCCTACGAGCAGTACTTC
NA	TRBJ2-7	TRBV6-1	once	CASNPGGDTYEQYF	TGTGCCAGCAATCCCGGGGGCGATACCTACGAGCAGTACTTC
TRBD1	TRBJ1-2	TRBV18	NA	CASSPYPGVQGYGYTF	TGTGCCAGCTCACCATACCCCGGAGTACAGGGGTATGGCTACACCTTC
NA	TRBJ1-1	TRBV4-3	NA	CASSQDGGPTEAFF	TGCGCCAGCAGCCAAGACGGCGGACCTACTGAAGCTTTCTTT
NA	TRBJ2-3	TRBV20-1	NA	CSARRLGAPADTQYF	TGCAGTGCTAGAAGATTAGGCGCGCCCGCAGATACGCAGTATTTT
TRBD2	TRBJ2-7	TRBV29-1	NA	CSVLAGKTYEQYF	TGCAGCGTTTTAGCGGGAAAGACCTACGAGCAGTACTTC
NA	TRBJ1-2	TRBV7-2	NA	CASSLAGQISGYTF	TGTGCCAGCAGCTTAGCAGGACAGATCAGTGGCTACACCTTC
NA	TRBJ2-7	TRBV10-3	many	CAISDLNEQYF	TGTGCCATCAGTGATTTGAACGAGCAGTACTTC
NA	TRBJ2-2	TRBV7-9	many	CASRPGRFTGELFF	TGTGCCAGCAGACCGGGGCGGTTCACCGGGGAGCTGTTTTTT
NA	TRBJ1-4	TRBV5-1	NA	CASSTRGVNEKLFF	TGCGCCAGCAGCACGCGGGGCGTTAATGAAAAACTGTTTTTT
NA	TRBJ2-7	TRBV9	NA	CASSVEKYEQYF	TGTGCCAGCAGCGTAGAGAAGTACGAGCAGTACTTC
NA	TRBJ2-1	TRBV7-9	few	CASSPTLFEQFF	TGTGCCAGCAGCCCCACTTTATTTGAGCAGTTCTTC